The 19 T cell receptor beta chains in this list originate from one sample, sequenced in a study of OX40 agonist ivuxolimab in advanced cancers. Only in-frame clones appear in the TCRdb table, and some are missing; sequencing was by immunoSEQ multiplex PCR. The sample contains some 130,000 clones, 90% to 95% of which appear only once. The material was CD4+ or CD8+ T cells sorted from blood, obtained in a trial of the OX40 agonist ivuxolimab. Receptors were obtained from an adult with an advanced solid tumor such as melanoma, head and neck, liver or kidney cancer.

This chain joins TRBV25-1 and TRBJ2-1; D not certain. Germline V gene lookup returns CDR1 MGHDK and CDR2 SYGVNS. Trimming cost V 3 bases and J 0 bases, with 9 bases left between them. The CDR3 length is 15 residues. The CDR3 nucleotides read TGTGCCAGCAGTGAGGACGGAATCTCCTACAATGAGCAGTTCTTC. Protein product: CASSEDGISYNEQFF. Drawing the rest from reference TRBV25-1 and TRBJ2-1, the complete variable domain is EADIYQTPRYLVIGTGKKITLECSQTMGHDKMYWYQQDPGMELHLIHYSYGVNSTEKGDLSSESTVSRIRTEHFPLTLESARPSHTSQYLCASSEDGISYNEQFFGPGTRLTVL.

This chain uses TRBV5-1 with TRBJ1-1, with D hard to call. Germline CDR1 is SGHRS and CDR2 is YFSETQ. CDR3 size: 14 residues. The V and J ends lost 0 bases and 1 base respectively, with 7 bases between them. This CDR3 is CASSLDSSNTEAFF. The CDR3 DNA is TGCGCCAGCAGCTTGGACAGCTCGAACACTGAAGCTTTCTTT.

J is TRBJ2-7 and V is TRBV4-2; D might be TRBD2 (5 bases). Trimming removed 2 bases at V and 7 bases at J, with 18 bases between. CDR3 length: 15 amino acids. Germline-derived CDR1 and CDR2 are LGHNA and YNFKEQ. The CDR3 loop is CASSQLGNPTGEQYF. CDR3 in DNA: TGTGCCAGCAGCCAATTGGGCAACCCAACGGGGGAGCAGTACTTC.

This CDR3 is CASSPTGAGGYTF. CDR3 nucleotide sequence: TGTGCCAGCAGTCCAACAGGGGCAGGTGGCTACACCTTC. The chain has TRBV6-1 and TRBJ1-2; 7 nucleotides agree with TRBD1. The V segment lost 5 bases and the J segment 7 bases; nucleotides outside the gene matches: 7. CDR1 and CDR2 from the germline V gene are MNHNS and SASEGT. The CDR3 sequence is 13 residues long.

This clone occurred once. The chain joins TRBV4-3 to TRBJ2-2; 7 bases align to TRBD2. Germline lookup yields CDR1 LGHNA and CDR2 YSLEER. The CDR3 loop spans 17 amino acids. Trimming cost V 6 bases and J 1 base; bases outside gene matches: 11. CDR3 protein: CASSRGATSRNTGELFF. The CDR3 nucleotides are TGCGCCAGCAGTCGAGGGGCGACTAGCAGGAACACCGGGGAGCTGTTTTTT.

The chain couples TRBV2 to TRBJ2-7; D possibly matches TRBD1 or TRBD2 (5 bases each). Trimming cost V 6 bases and J 2 bases, with 11 bases left between them. The CDR3 covers 13 residues. Per germline, CDR1 SNHLY and CDR2 FYNNEI. The CDR3 loop reads CASRRDPTYEQYF. CDR3 DNA sequence: TGTGCCAGCAGGAGGGACCCCACCTACGAGCAGTACTTC.

This chain joins TRBV7-3 and TRBJ2-7, with TRBD1 matching 8 bases. Losses at the gene ends were 0 bases for V and 9 bases for J; bases not matched to a gene: 4. Looked up from germline, CDR1 is SGHTA and CDR2 is FQGTGA. CDR3 length: 13 amino acids. The CDR3 DNA is TGTGCCAGCAGCTTAACGACAGGGGCCTTGCAGTACTTC. Its translation: CASSLTTGALQYF.

This clone was counted once. The rearrangement links TRBV2 to TRBJ2-3, with a possible D match to TRBD1 (6 bases). Germline V gene data show CDR1 as SNHLY and CDR2 as FYNNEI. This CDR3 region has 16 residues. Trimming stripped 4 bases from V and 0 bases from J, with 14 bases between. DNA of the CDR3: TGTGCCAGCAGTGCCTTGGACAGTACTAGCACAGATACGCAGTATTTT. It translates to CASSALDSTSTDTQYF.

V usage is TRBV6-6 and J usage is TRBJ1-4; D possibly corresponds to TRBD1 (5 bases). Trimming left V 4 bases short and J 4 bases short, with 16 bases between. This CDR3 region has 16 residues. CDR1 is MNHNY, CDR2 SVGAGI, per germline (reference sequence). CDR3 sequence reads: CASSSTGGGINEKLFF. CDR3 sequence (DNA): TGTGCCAGCAGTTCTACGGGGGGGGGAATTAATGAAAAACTGTTTTTT.

The chain uses TRBV11-2 and TRBJ1-1; D is possibly TRBD1 (6 bases). Germline CDR1 reads SGHAT; CDR2 reads FQNNGV. V was trimmed by 5 bases and J by 6 bases, leaving 16 bases between them. This CDR3 is built from 14 residues. The CDR3 DNA is TGTGCCAGCAGCCACCCCTCTGGGGGCGCTGAAGCTTTCTTT. The encoded protein is CASSHPSGGAEAFF.

In its sample, this clone was seen a few times. The chain recombines TRBV19 with TRBJ1-1; 7 nucleotides align to TRBD1. This CDR3 comprises 15 residues. The V segment lost 7 bases and the J segment 1 base; nucleotides outside the gene matches: 9. Germline V gene sequence: CDR1 LNHDA, CDR2 SQIVND (reference sequence). CDR3 protein: CASNPTGEANTEAFF. CDR3 bases: TGTGCCAGTAACCCCACAGGGGAGGCGAACACTGAAGCTTTCTTT.

The chain combines TRBV13 with TRBJ2-7, with D possibly being TRBD2 (5 bases). Germline lookup yields CDR1 PRHDT and CDR2 FYEKMQ (reference sequence). Trimming stripped 2 bases from V and 0 bases from J, with 29 bases between. This CDR3 has 21 amino acids. This CDR3 reads CASSLRPSRPSLPRSSYEQYF. For the CDR3, the DNA is TGTGCCAGCAGCTTAAGGCCTAGCCGACCCTCGCTTCCCCGAAGCTCCTACGAGCAGTACTTC. Combining the CDR3 with reference TRBV13 and TRBJ2-7 gives the whole variable domain AAGVIQSPRHLIKEKRETATLKCYPIPRHDTVYWYQQGPGQDPQFLISFYEKMQSDKGSIPDRFSAQQFSDYHSELNMSSLELGDSALYFCASSLRPSRPSLPRSSYEQYFGPGTRLTVT.

CDR3 in amino acids: CSVGTSGSGTQYF. DNA for the CDR3: TGCAGCGTTGGGACTAGCGGGAGCGGGACCCAGTACTTC. The V gene is TRBV29-1, the J gene TRBJ2-5; 13 bases line up with TRBD2. The CDR3 totals 13 residues. CDR1 SQVTM and CDR2 ANQGSEA come from the germline V gene. V was clipped by 4 bases and J by 7 bases; unmatched bases: 3.

The gene calls are TRBV5-6 and TRBJ2-7, with TRBD1 matching over 7 bases. V was clipped by 0 bases and J by 6 bases; unmatched bases: 3. The CDR3 is 13 amino acids. Germline-derived CDR1 and CDR2 are SGHDT and YYEEEE. CDR3 sequence: CASSLADRVEQYF. The DNA of the CDR3 is TGTGCCAGCAGCTTGGCCGACAGGGTCGAGCAGTACTTC.

The gene calls are TRBV4-2 and TRBJ1-3; no reliable D call. This CDR3 has 12 residues. Deletions cut 2 bases from V and 6 bases from J, with 5 bases between. The V gene's germline CDR1 is LGHNA and CDR2 YNFKEQ. CDR3 sequence: CASSQTENTIYF. The CDR3 bases are TGTGCCAGCAGCCAAACGGAAAACACCATATATTTT.

V is TRBV28 and J is TRBJ2-3; D unresolved. V was trimmed by 1 base and J by 1 base, leaving 9 bases between them. CDR1 and CDR2 from the germline V gene are MDHEN and SYDVKM. The CDR3 totals 15 residues. The CDR3 sequence: CASSLLAVGTDTQYF. The CDR3 bases are TGTGCCAGCAGTTTATTGGCAGTAGGCACAGATACGCAGTATTTT.

The V call is TRBV18, the J call TRBJ2-7; TRBD1 is a possible D gene (10 bases). CDR1 and CDR2 from the germline V gene are KGHSH and LQKENI. The CDR3 extends over 19 amino acids. Deletions cut 6 bases from V and 6 bases from J, with 33 bases between. Here the CDR3 reads CASSHRELAGTGVSGEQYF. CDR3 coding DNA: TGTGCCAGCTCCCACCGGGAGCTAGCGGGGACAGGGGTTTCGGGCGAGCAGTACTTC.

As concerns this clone: Within the sample, other DNA sequences also encode this same CDR3. This chain uses TRBV7-9 with TRBJ1-1; 7 bases match TRBD1. Germline V gene sequence: CDR1 SEHNR, CDR2 FQNEAQ (reference sequence). The CDR3 totals 13 residues. V shed 4 bases, J shed 5 bases, and the junction held 4 bases outside the gene matches. The CDR3 bases are TGTGCCAGCAGCTCACAGGGGAGGACTGAAGCTTTCTTT. This gives the protein CASSSQGRTEAFF.

V is TRBV7-2 and J is TRBJ1-5; D is ambiguous. Trimming pared 8 bases from V and 6 bases from J, leaving 14 bases between. Germline loops: CDR1 SGHTA, CDR2 FQGNSA. The CDR3 is 13 amino acids. The CDR3 loop reads CASASGFAQPQHF. In DNA, the CDR3 is TGTGCCAGCGCATCGGGGTTCGCTCAGCCCCAGCATTTT.